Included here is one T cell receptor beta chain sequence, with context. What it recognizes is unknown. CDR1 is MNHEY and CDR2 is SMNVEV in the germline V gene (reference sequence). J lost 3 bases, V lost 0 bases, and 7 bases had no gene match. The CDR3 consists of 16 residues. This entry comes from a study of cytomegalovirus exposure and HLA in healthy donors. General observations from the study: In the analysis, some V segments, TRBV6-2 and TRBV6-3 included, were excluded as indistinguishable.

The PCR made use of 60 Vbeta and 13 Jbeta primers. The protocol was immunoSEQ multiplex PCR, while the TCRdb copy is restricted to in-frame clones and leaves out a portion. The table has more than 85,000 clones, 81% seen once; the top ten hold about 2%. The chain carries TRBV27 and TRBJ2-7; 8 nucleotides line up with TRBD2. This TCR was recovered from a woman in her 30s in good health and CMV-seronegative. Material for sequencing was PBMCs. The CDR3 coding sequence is TGTGCCAGCAGTTTATCGCCGGCTAGCGGGCGCTACGAGCAGTACTTC. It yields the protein CASSLSPASGRYEQYF.